The present TCR beta chain was sequenced within a study of Graves' ophthalmopathy and Graves' hyperthyroidism. TCR beta CDR3 regions were amplified from RNA transcripts. HTBI primers were used in a first-round RT-PCR, which preceded a second-round multiplex PCR. TCRdb analysed the multiplex PCR reads with MiXCR anew, one entry per CDR3 protein. The sample holds some 350,000 distinct CDR3 sequences, 17% seen once. Eligible hyperthyroidism cases comprised new diagnoses of under 2 months' duration in individuals aged 18 to 65. The authors diagnosed from clinical symptoms, serum thyroxine, TRAb, thyroid ultrasound and orbital computed tomography. Points from the study as a whole: Blood shared most expanded thyroid clonotypes above 0.001 frequency. Cross-validated, the 13-signature model showed 87.88%/81.08% sensitivity/specificity, and 80%/75% in the test set.

The CDR3 runs 14 residues. From germline, CDR1 is LGHNA and CDR2 YNFKEQ. V lost 11 bases, J lost 1 base, and 10 bases stayed unmatched. This clonotype was recorded at least ten times. Its antigen remains unidentified. This receptor was identified in an adult woman with stable Graves' hyperthyroidism. Sequenced input: peripheral blood. This rearrangement joins TRBV4-2 to TRBJ1-1, with TRBD1 matching 7 bases. CDR3 DNA: TGTGCCTGTAAACCCGGGACAGCGAACACTGAAGCTTTCTTT. Encoded protein: CACKPGTANTEAFF.